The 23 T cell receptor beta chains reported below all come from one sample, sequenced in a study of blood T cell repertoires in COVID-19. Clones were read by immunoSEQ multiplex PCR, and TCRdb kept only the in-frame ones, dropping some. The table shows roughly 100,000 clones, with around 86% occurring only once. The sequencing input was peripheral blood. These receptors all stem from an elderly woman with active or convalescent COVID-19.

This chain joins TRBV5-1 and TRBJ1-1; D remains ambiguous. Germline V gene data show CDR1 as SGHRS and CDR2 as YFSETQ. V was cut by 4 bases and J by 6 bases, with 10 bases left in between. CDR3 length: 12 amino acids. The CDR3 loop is CASSLGWSEAFF. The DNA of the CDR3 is TGCGCCAGCAGCCTCGGGTGGTCTGAAGCTTTCTTT.

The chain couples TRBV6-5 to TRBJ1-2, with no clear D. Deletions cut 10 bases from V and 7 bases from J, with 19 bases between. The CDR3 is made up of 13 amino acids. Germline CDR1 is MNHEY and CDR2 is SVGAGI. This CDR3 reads CATQRPEEGGYTF. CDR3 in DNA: TGTGCCACCCAAAGACCTGAGGAGGGTGGCTACACCTTC.

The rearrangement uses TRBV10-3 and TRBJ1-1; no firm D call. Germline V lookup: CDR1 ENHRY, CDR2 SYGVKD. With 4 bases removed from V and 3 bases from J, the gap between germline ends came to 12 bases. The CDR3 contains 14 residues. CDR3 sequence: CAISATLGDTEAFF. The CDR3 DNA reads TGTGCCATCAGTGCAACCCTAGGTGACACTGAAGCTTTCTTT.

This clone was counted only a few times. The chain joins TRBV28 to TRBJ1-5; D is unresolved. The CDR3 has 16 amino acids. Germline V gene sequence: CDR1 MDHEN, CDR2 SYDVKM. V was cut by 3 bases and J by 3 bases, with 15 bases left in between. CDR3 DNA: TGTGCCAGCAGTTTTGCAGGCAACCGAGACAATCAGCCCCAGCATTTT. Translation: CASSFAGNRDNQPQHF.

CDR3 residues: CASSESGGATYEQYF. In DNA form, the CDR3 reads TGTGCCAGCAGTGAGAGCGGGGGGGCCACCTACGAGCAGTACTTC. The chain joins TRBV2 to TRBJ2-7; 10 nucleotides align to TRBD2. The trim removed 3 bases at V and 2 bases at J, leaving 4 bases unmatched. The CDR3 consists of 15 residues. Per germline, CDR1 SNHLY and CDR2 FYNNEI.

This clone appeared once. In DNA, the CDR3 is TGTGCCAGCAGCTTTACCGGGGTCTATGGCTACACCTTC. This translates into CASSFTGVYGYTF. This chain links TRBV28 with TRBJ1-2; D gene ambiguous. The CDR3 totals 13 residues. The germline gives CDR1 MDHEN, CDR2 SYDVKM. V was clipped by 6 bases and J by 4 bases, with 12 bases between them.

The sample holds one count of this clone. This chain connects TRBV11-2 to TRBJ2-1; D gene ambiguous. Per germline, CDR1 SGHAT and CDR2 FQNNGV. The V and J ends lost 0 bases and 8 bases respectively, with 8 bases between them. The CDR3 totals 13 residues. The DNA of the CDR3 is TGTGCCAGCAGCTTAGAGTTTGCAGATGAGCAGTTCTTC. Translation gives CASSLEFADEQFF.

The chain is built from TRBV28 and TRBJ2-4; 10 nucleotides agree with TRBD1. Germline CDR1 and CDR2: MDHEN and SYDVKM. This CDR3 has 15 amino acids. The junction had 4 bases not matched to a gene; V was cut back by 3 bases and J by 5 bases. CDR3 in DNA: TGTGCCAGCAGTTTTTCCGGGACAGGGGAAAACATTCAGTACTTC. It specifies CASSFSGTGENIQYF.

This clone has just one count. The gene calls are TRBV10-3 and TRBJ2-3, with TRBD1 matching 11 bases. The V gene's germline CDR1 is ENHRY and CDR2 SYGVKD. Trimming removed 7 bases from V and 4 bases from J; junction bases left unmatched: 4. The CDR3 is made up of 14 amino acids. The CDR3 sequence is CAIMPGQGADTQYF. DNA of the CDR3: TGTGCCATCATGCCGGGACAGGGGGCAGATACGCAGTATTTT.

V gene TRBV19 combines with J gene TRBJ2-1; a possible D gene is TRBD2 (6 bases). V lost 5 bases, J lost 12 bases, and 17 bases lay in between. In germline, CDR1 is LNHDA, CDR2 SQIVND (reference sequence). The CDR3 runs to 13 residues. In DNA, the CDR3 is TGTGCCAGTAGTCCCCAGGAGGGATCGGGGCAGTTCTTC. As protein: CASSPQEGSGQFF.

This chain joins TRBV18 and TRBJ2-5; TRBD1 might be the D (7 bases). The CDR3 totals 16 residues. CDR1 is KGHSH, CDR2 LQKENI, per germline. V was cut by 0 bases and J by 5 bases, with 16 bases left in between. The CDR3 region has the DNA TGTGCCAGCTCACCACCGTCCAGGGGGGCCCGGGAGACCCAGTACTTC. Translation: CASSPPSRGARETQYF.

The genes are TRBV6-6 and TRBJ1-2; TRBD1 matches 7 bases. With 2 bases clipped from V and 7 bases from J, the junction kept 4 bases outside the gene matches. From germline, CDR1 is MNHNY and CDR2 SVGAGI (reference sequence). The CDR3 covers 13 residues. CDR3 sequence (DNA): TGTGCCAGCAGTTACGGGACAGCCCTTGGCTACACCTTC. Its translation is CASSYGTALGYTF.

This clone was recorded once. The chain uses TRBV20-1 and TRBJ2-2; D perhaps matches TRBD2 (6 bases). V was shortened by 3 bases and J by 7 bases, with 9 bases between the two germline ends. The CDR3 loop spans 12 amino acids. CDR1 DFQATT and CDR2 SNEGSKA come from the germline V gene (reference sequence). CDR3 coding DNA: TGCAGTGCTAGTCACGGGGGCGGGGAGCTGTTTTTT. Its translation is CSASHGGGELFF.

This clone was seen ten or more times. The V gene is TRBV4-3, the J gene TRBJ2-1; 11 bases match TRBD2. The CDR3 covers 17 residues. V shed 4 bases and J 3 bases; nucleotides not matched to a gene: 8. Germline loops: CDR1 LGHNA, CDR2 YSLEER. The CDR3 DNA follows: TGCGCCAGCAGCCGAGATTCCGGGACTAGCGGCTACAATGAGCAGTTCTTC. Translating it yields CASSRDSGTSGYNEQFF.

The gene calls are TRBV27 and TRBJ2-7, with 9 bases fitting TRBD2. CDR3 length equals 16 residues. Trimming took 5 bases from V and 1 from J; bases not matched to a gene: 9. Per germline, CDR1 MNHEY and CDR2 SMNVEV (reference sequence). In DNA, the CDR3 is TGTGCCAGCAGTCCGGGGACGGGACTAGCATCCTACGAGCAGTACTTC. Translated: CASSPGTGLASYEQYF.

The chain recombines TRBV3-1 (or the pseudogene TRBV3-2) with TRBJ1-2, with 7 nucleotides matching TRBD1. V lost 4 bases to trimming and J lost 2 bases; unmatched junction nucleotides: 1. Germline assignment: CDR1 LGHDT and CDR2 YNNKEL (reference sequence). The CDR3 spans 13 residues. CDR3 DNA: TGTGCCAGCAGCCCGGGACAGAACTATGGCTACACCTTC. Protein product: CASSPGQNYGYTF.

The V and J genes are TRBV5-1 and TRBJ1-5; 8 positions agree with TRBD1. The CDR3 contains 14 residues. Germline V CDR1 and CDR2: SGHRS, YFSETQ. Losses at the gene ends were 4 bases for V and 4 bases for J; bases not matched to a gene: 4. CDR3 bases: TGCGCCAGCAGCCGGACAGGGCGGAATCAGCCCCAGCATTTT. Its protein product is CASSRTGRNQPQHF.

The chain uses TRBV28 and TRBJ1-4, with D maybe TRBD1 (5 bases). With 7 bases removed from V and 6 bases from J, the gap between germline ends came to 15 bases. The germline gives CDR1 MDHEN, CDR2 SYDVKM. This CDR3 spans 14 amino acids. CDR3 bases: TGTGCCAGCACAGATCGGGGGAAAGATGAAAAACTGTTTTTT. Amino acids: CASTDRGKDEKLFF.

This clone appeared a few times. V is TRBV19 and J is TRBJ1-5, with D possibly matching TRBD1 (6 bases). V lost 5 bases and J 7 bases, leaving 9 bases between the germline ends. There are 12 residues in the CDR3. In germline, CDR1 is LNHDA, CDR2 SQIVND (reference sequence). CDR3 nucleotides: TGTGCCAGTAGTCCCAGGGGACAGCCCCAGCATTTT. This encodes CASSPRGQPQHF.

CDR3 amino acids: CATGDRARSNEKLFF. CDR3 DNA sequence: TGTGCCACGGGGGACAGGGCTCGGTCTAATGAAAAACTGTTTTTT. The chain is built from TRBV15 and TRBJ1-4, with 9 nucleotides matching TRBD1. In germline, CDR1 is LNHNV, CDR2 YYDKDF (reference sequence). The CDR3 extends over 15 amino acids. Trimming took 9 bases from V and 3 from J; bases not matched to a gene: 8.

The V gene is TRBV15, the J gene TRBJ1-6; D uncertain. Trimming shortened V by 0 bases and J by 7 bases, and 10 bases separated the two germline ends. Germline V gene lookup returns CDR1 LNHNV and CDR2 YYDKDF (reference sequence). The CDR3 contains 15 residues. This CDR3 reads CATSRDFSLNSPLHF. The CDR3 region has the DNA TGTGCCACCAGCAGAGATTTTTCCCTAAATTCACCCCTCCACTTT.

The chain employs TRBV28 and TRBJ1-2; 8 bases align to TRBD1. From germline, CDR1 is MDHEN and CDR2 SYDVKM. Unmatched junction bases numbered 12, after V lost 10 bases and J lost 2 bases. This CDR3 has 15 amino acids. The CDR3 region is CATILGQGANYGYTF. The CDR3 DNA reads TGTGCCACTATACTTGGACAGGGCGCCAACTATGGCTACACCTTC.

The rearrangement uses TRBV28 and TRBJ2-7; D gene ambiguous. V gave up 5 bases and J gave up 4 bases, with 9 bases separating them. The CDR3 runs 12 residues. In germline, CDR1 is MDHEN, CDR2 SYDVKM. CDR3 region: CASSQFLYEQYF. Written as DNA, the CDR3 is TGTGCCAGCAGTCAGTTTCTGTACGAGCAGTACTTC.